The text below deals with one T cell receptor beta chain. From roughly 390 ng of RNA, a library with molecular barcoded alpha/delta and beta/gamma adaptors was made. TCRdb redid the calling of the reads with MiXCR, one entry per CDR3 protein. The table has approximately 58,000 distinct CDR3 sequences, roughly 20% seen once. Trimming at V came to 0 bases and at J to 5 bases, leaving 3 bases not matched to a gene. CDR3 length: 14 residues. CDR1 and CDR2 (germline): SEHNR, FQNEAQ (reference sequence). These data belong to a study of read filtering for tumor transcriptome and immune sequencing. Study summary: 8 patients were R-ISS I, approximately 15 were R-ISS II, more than five were R-ISS III.

The chain combines TRBV7-9 with TRBJ2-5; TRBD2 aligns across 7 bases. The sample comprised a population of CD138-negative cells sorted from bone marrow. This TCR was sampled from a donor at least 40 years old with multiple myeloma. CDR3 DNA: TGTGCCAGCAGCTTAGCGACCGGGGGGGAGACCCAGTACTTC. This sequence encodes CASSLATGGETQYF.